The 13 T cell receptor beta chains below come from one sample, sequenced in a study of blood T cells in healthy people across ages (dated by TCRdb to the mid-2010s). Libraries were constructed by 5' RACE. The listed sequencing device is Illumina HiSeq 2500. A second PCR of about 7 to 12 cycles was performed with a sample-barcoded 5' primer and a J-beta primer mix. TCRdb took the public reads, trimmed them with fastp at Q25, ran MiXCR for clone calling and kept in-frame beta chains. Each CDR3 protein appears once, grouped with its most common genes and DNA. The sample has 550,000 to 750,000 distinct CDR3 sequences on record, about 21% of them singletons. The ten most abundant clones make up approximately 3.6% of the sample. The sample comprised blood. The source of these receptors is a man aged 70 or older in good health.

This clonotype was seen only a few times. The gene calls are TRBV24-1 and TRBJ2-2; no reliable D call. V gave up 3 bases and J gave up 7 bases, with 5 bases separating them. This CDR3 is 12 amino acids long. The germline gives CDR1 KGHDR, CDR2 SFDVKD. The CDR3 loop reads CATSDDYGELFF. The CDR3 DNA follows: TGTGCCACCAGTGATGATTACGGGGAGCTGTTTTTT.

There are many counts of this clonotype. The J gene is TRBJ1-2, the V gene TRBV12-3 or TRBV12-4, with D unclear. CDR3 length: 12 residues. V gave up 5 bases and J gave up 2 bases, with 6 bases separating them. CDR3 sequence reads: CASSEENYGYTF. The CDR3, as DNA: TGTGCCAGCAGTGAAGAGAACTATGGCTACACCTTC.

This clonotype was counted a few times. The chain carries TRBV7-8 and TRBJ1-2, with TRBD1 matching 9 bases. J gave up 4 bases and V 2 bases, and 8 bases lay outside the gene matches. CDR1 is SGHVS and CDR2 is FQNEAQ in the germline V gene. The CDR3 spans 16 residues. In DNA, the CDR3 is TGTGCCAGCAGCTTACCCGGGACAGGGCTTCTCTATGGCTACACCTTC. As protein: CASSLPGTGLLYGYTF.

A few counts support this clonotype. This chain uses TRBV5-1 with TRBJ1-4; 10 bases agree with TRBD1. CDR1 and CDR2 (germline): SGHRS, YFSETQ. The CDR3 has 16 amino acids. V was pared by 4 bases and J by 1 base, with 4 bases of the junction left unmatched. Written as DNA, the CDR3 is TGCGCCAGCAGCGATTGGACAGGGGGAACTAATGAAAAACTGTTTTTT. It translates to CASSDWTGGTNEKLFF.

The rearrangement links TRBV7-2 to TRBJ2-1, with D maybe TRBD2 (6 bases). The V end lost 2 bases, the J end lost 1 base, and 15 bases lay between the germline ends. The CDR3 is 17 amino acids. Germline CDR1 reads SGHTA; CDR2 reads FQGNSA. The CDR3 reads CASSLSPLSGSYNEQFF. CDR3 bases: TGTGCCAGCAGCTTAAGTCCGCTTAGCGGATCCTACAATGAGCAGTTCTTC. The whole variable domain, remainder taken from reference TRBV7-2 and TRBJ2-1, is GAGVSQSPSNKVTEKGKDVELRCDPISGHTALYWYRQSLGQGLEFLIYFQGNSAPDKSGLPSDRFSAERTGGSVSTLTIQRTQQEDSAVYLCASSLSPLSGSYNEQFFGPGTRLTVL.

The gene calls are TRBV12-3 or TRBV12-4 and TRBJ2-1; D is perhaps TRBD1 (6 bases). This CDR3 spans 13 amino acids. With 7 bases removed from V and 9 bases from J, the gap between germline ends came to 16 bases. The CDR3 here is CASTGELGVEQFF. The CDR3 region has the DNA TGTGCCAGCACAGGGGAGCTCGGGGTTGAGCAGTTCTTC.

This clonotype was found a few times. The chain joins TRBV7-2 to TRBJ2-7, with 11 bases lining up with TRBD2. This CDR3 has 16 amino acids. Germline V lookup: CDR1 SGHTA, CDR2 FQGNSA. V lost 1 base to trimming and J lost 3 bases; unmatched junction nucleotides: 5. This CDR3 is CASSLVLAGGLYEQYF. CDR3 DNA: TGTGCCAGCAGCTTAGTCCTAGCGGGAGGTCTCTACGAGCAGTACTTC. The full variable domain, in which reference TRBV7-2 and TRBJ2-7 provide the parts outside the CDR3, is GAGVSQSPSNKVTEKGKDVELRCDPISGHTALYWYRQSLGQGLEFLIYFQGNSAPDKSGLPSDRFSAERTGGSVSTLTIQRTQQEDSAVYLCASSLVLAGGLYEQYFGPGTRLTVT.

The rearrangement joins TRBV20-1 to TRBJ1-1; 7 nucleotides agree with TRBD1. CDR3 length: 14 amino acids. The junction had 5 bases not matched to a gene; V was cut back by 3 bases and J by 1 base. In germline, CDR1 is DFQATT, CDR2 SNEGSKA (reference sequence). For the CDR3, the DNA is TGCAGTGCTAGGACCGGGACAGCGAACACTGAAGCTTTCTTT. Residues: CSARTGTANTEAFF.

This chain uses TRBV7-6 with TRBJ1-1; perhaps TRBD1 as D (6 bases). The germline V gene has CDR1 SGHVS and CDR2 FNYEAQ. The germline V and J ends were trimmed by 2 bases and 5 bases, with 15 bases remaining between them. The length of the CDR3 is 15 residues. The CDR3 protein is CASSLTADRGTEAFF. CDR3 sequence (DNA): TGTGCCAGCAGCTTAACGGCAGATAGGGGGACTGAAGCTTTCTTT.

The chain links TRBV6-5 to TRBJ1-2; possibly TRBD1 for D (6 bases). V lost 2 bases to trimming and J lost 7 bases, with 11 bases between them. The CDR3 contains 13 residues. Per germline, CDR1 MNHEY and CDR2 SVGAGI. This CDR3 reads CASSYEGDGGYTF. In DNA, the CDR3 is TGTGCCAGCAGTTACGAGGGGGATGGTGGCTACACCTTC.

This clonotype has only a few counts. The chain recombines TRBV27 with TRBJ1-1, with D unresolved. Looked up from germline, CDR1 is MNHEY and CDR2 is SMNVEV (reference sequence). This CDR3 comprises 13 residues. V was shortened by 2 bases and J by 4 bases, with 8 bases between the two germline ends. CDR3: CASSLGRTTEAFF. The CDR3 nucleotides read TGTGCCAGCAGTTTAGGCAGGACCACTGAAGCTTTCTTT.

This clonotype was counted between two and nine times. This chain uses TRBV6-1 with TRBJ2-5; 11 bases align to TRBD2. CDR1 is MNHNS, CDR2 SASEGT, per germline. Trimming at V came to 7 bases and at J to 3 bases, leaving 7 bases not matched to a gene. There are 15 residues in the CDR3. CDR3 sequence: CASTRGLAEKETQYF. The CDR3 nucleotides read TGTGCCAGCACTAGGGGACTAGCGGAAAAAGAGACCCAGTACTTC.

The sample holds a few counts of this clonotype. The CDR3 region has the DNA TGTGCCACCAGCACCGGGACTAGCCGGGGCACAGATACGCAGTATTTT. This codes for CATSTGTSRGTDTQYF. The genes are TRBV15 and TRBJ2-3; 9 bases agree with TRBD2. The germline CDR1 and CDR2 sequences are LNHNV and YYDKDF (reference sequence). The junction had 6 bases not matched to a gene; V was cut back by 4 bases and J by 1 base. This CDR3 is built from 16 residues.